The 12 T cell receptor beta chains below come from one sample, sequenced in a study of blood T cell repertoires in COVID-19. Clones were sequenced by immunoSEQ multiplex PCR, and TCRdb holds only the in-frame ones, with some missing. Counted here are approximately 50,000 clones, roughly 87% occurring once; the ten biggest clones make up 5.5% to 7.5%. The sample comprised peripheral blood. The receptors were sampled from a middle-aged man with active COVID-19.

The chain is built from TRBV9 and TRBJ2-5, with D tentatively TRBD1 (6 bases). CDR1 SGDLS and CDR2 YYNGEE come from the germline V gene. The CDR3 spans 16 residues. V was shortened by 0 bases and J by 1 base, with 13 bases between the two germline ends. In nucleotides, the CDR3 is TGTGCCAGCAGCGTAGGAGGTCGGGACACCCAAGAGACCCAGTACTTC. Encoded protein: CASSVGGRDTQETQYF.

The sample holds one count of this clone. V and J are TRBV5-4 and TRBJ2-7; D might be TRBD1 (5 bases). The CDR3 contains 14 residues. Germline V CDR1 and CDR2: SGHNT, YYREEE (reference sequence). The V end was cut by 0 bases, the J end by 4 bases, with 11 bases between. The CDR3 sequence is CASSLGQLNYEQYF. CDR3 in DNA: TGTGCCAGCAGCTTGGGACAGCTGAATTACGAGCAGTACTTC.

This sequence joins TRBV27 and TRBJ2-2; 10 bases match TRBD2. The J segment lost 5 bases and the V segment lost 3 bases, leaving 3 bases of the junction unmatched. This CDR3 spans 15 amino acids. In germline, CDR1 is MNHEY, CDR2 SMNVEV (reference sequence). As DNA, the CDR3 is TGTGCCAGCAGTTTCAGCGGGGGGGCGACCGGGGAGCTGTTTTTT. Protein: CASSFSGGATGELFF.

The CDR3 protein is CASGLDNRHKNTEAFF. For the CDR3, the DNA is TGTGCTAGTGGTTTAGATAACAGGCATAAGAACACTGAAGCTTTCTTT. V gene TRBV12-5 combines with J gene TRBJ1-1; possible D gene TRBD1, 5 bases. The CDR3 runs to 16 residues. V shed 3 bases and J shed 1 base, with 15 bases lying between them. CDR1 and CDR2 (germline): LGHNT, FRNRAP.

The rearrangement uses TRBV27 and TRBJ2-1, with TRBD1 matching over 9 bases. CDR1 is MNHEY, CDR2 SMNVEV, per germline (reference sequence). V dropped 6 bases and J dropped 5; count of bases not matched to a gene: 14. This CDR3 spans 17 amino acids. The CDR3 coding sequence is TGTGCCAGCAGACCTCCGGCCGGGACAGGGAACCACAATGAGCAGTTCTTC. Protein: CASRPPAGTGNHNEQFF.

In its sample, this clone is medium-sized. The gene calls are TRBV7-2 and TRBJ1-2, with a weak D call TRBD1 (5 bases). CDR1 is SGHTA, CDR2 FQGNSA, per germline. V lost 0 bases and J lost 7, with 18 bases in between. The CDR3 covers 16 residues. The chain's CDR3 is CASSLASAGYMAGYTF. CDR3 in DNA: TGTGCCAGCAGCTTAGCGTCGGCAGGGTATATGGCTGGCTACACCTTC.

V is TRBV5-1 and J is TRBJ1-4, with D maybe TRBD1 (6 bases). The germline V gene has CDR1 SGHRS and CDR2 YFSETQ. The CDR3 length is 16 residues. V gave up 1 base and J gave up 3 bases, with 13 bases separating them. In DNA, the CDR3 is TGCGCCAGCAGCTTGCGGGAGGGGGTGGCTAATGAAAAACTGTTTTTT. It is translated as CASSLREGVANEKLFF.

DNA for the CDR3: TGTGCCAGCAGCGGACAGGGGGCTGATGAAAAACTGTTTTTT. It encodes CASSGQGADEKLFF. The rearrangement uses TRBV6-5 and TRBJ1-4; the match to TRBD1 covers 11 bases. This CDR3 has 14 amino acids. Unmatched junction bases numbered 3, after V lost 6 bases and J lost 6 bases. Germline CDR1 is MNHEY and CDR2 is SVGAGI.

The chain links TRBV7-2 to TRBJ2-2; 10 bases are shared with TRBD2. There are 16 residues in the CDR3. Per germline, CDR1 SGHTA and CDR2 FQGNSA. Unmatched junction bases numbered 6, after V lost 5 bases and J lost 3 bases. This CDR3 is CASSPRTSGHTGELFF. For the CDR3, the DNA is TGTGCCAGCAGCCCCCGGACTAGCGGACACACCGGGGAGCTGTTTTTT.

J is TRBJ2-2 and V is TRBV24-1; tentative D call: TRBD2 (6 bases). The CDR3 has 14 amino acids. Trimming took off 6 bases at V and 7 bases at J, with 14 bases between the two ends. Germline CDR1 is KGHDR and CDR2 is SFDVKD. The CDR3 DNA is TGTGCCACCAGTAGGGACTCCAGTAGCGGGGAGCTGTTTTTT. This sequence encodes CATSRDSSSGELFF.

The V and J genes are TRBV30 and TRBJ1-3, with a possible D match to TRBD1 (5 bases). Trimming removed 5 bases from V and 6 bases from J, with 17 bases in between. Per the germline V gene, CDR1 is GTSNPN and CDR2 is SVGIG (reference sequence). CDR3 length: 14 amino acids. The CDR3 sequence is CAWESPGRANTIYF. CDR3 bases: TGTGCCTGGGAATCCCCCGGCAGGGCAAACACCATATATTTT.

This sequence joins TRBV7-9 and TRBJ1-4; D might be TRBD1 (6 bases). The ends were cut back, 4 bases at V and 8 bases at J, with 14 bases in the middle. This CDR3 spans 14 amino acids. Germline assignment: CDR1 SEHNR and CDR2 FQNEAQ (reference sequence). The CDR3 region is CASSWTVDSEKLFF. Here the CDR3 DNA reads TGTGCCAGCAGCTGGACAGTTGACTCCGAAAAACTGTTTTTT.